This entry is about one T cell receptor beta chain. The antigen it recognizes is unknown. Base qualities are not recorded, but no much larger clone differs from it by a single base. This entry is derived from a study of blood T cell repertoires in COVID-19 (dated by TCRdb to between 2020 and 2021). General notes on the study: Samples from collaborators originated in the United States, Italy and Spain and spanned both the acute and convalescent phases of COVID-19. The samples were drawn from two sources: the first 160 participants of the ongoing ImmuneRACE study, and some 1,300 subjects contributed by 6 global collaborators. The dataset comprised deeply sampled blood TCRbeta repertoires from subjects exposed to, actively infected with, or recovered from COVID-19. The prospective study material was composed of cDNA or gDNA derived from T cells, B-cell-depleted T cells, or PBMCs. Where HLA class I and class II types were available, the types were taken from metadata supplied by the sample provider, not from assay-based typing. The repertoires were made available in a free public database intended to serve as a resource for research on the immune response to SARS-CoV-2. Sample metadata almost always included a de-identified subject ID, COVID-19 status, age in years and sex.

The collaborating institutions used their own protocols to collect whole blood in K2EDTA tubes. For TCRbeta analysis, collaborators shipped samples in one of three forms: frozen whole blood, isolated PBMCs, or DNA extracted from either of those sample types. The immunoSEQ Assay, a bias-controlled multiplex PCR, was used to amplify TCRbeta CDR3 regions from genomic DNA. In the authors' own workflow: The number of nucleated cells in each sample was estimated from the amplification of reference gene primers within the assay. Sequence reads were collapsed and filtered to measure the absolute abundance of every unique TCRbeta CDR3 rearrangement. For each sample, productive Simpson clonality was calculated by taking the square root of Simpson's diversity index across productive rearrangements. Not all clones reach the TCRdb copy of this immuneACCESS table, which keeps in-frame sequences only. Checked studies attribute under half of the gap to unresolved V genes and leave the rest unexplained. V and J calls and clone size are copied from that table; D and trimming were computed from the DNA. Counted in this sample were more than 90,000 clones; around 85% of them appeared once. The ten largest clones capture 9.5% to 15% of the sample.

Overall study results and their limits: How much clinical and demographic metadata was included differed by source and by participant, and the metadata was provided uncurated.

Source material: peripheral blood. The TCR was taken from a human donor in a cohort sampled during active COVID-19.

The CDR3 has the sequence CASSQTGVTYGYTF. The nucleotide sequence reads TGTGCCAGCAGCCAAACGGGGGTTACCTATGGCTACACCTTC. The V and J genes are TRBV7-3 and TRBJ1-2; perhaps TRBD1 is the D gene, with 5 bases matching. Looking up the germline V gene yields CDR1 SGHTA and CDR2 FQGTGA. The cysteine opens and the phenylalanine closes a CDR3 of 14 amino acids. The CDR3 DNA has 42 bases and is translated from base 1. V is clipped by 5 bases and J by 4 bases, and the sequence between their germline boundaries is 14 bases long.